Listed here are 10 T cell receptor beta chains from one sample, sequenced in a study of siplizumab effects on memory and regulatory T cells (dated by TCRdb to between 2018 and 2021). Receptor libraries were prepared by the immunoSEQ multiplex PCR assay. TCRdb retrieved this table from immuneACCESS and kept in-frame rearrangements only. Not all clones are present; in checked studies, unresolved V genes account for under half, and no reason is known for the remainder. This sample is represented by approximately 52,000 clones; approximately 97% of them were singletons. The top ten constitute 0.5% to 0.7% of the sample. Sequencing was done on a sample of naive CD4+ T cells sorted from blood. The label giving this sample's cell subset or site can be read as: unstimulated naive T cells. Receptors originate from a human donor in good health.

V usage is TRBV29-1 and J usage is TRBJ1-1; the D gene is possibly TRBD1 (5 bases). The CDR3 totals 14 residues. The germline V gene encodes CDR1 SQVTM and CDR2 ANQGSEA. Trimming stripped 1 base from V and 4 bases from J, with 13 bases between. For the CDR3, the DNA is TGCAGCGTTGAAGTGTCGCTGGGGGGCACTGAAGCTTTCTTT. This sequence encodes CSVEVSLGGTEAFF.

The chain carries TRBV10-2 and TRBJ2-1, with 8 bases aligning to TRBD2. Per the germline V gene, CDR1 is WSHSY and CDR2 is SAAADI. The ends lost 7 bases at V and 5 bases at J; junction bases unmatched: 4. The CDR3 is 13 amino acids. CDR3 sequence (DNA): TGCGCCAGCACCGGGACTAGGAACAATGAGCAGTTCTTC. Its translation: CASTGTRNNEQFF.

V usage is TRBV28 and J usage is TRBJ2-1; D remains ambiguous. Germline CDR1 reads MDHEN; CDR2 reads SYDVKM. Trimming shortened V by 6 bases and J by 9 bases, and 15 bases separated the two germline ends. The CDR3 consists of 13 residues. CDR3 DNA: TGTGCCAGCAGCCTAGAGGTTATCGGTGAGCAGTTCTTC. It encodes CASSLEVIGEQFF.

V gene TRBV6-5 combines with J gene TRBJ2-7; weak D call: TRBD2 (6 bases). The CDR3 totals 14 residues. CDR1 is MNHEY and CDR2 is SVGAGI in the germline V gene. The ends were cut back, 6 bases at V and 2 bases at J, with 14 bases in the middle. Here the CDR3 DNA reads TGTGCCAGCAGGCCGGGACTGGGGACCTACGAGCAGTACTTC. It translates to CASRPGLGTYEQYF.

This clone was found once. The V and J genes are TRBV5-1 and TRBJ2-1; unclear D gene. Germline V gene data show CDR1 as SGHRS and CDR2 as YFSETQ. This CDR3 is 15 amino acids long. V lost 5 bases to trimming and J lost 0 bases, with 12 bases between them. The CDR3 nucleotides read TGCGCCAGCAGGATCGAGGAGTACTCCTACAATGAGCAGTTCTTC. Its protein is CASRIEEYSYNEQFF.

The table lists this clone with a count of one. The rearrangement links TRBV27 to TRBJ1-6, with D possibly matching TRBD1 (6 bases). Germline loops: CDR1 MNHEY, CDR2 SMNVEV (reference sequence). Trimming shortened V by 5 bases and J by 0 bases, and 11 bases separated the two germline ends. The CDR3 is 16 residues long. CDR3 in amino acids: CASSPTGSSYNSPLHF. In DNA form, the CDR3 reads TGTGCCAGCAGTCCCACAGGGAGCTCCTATAATTCACCCCTCCACTTT.

This chain joins TRBV4-1 and TRBJ2-6; D gene unclear. Trimming removed 4 bases at V and 0 bases at J, with 10 bases between. CDR1 is MGHRA, CDR2 YSYEKL, per germline. This CDR3 comprises 16 residues. This CDR3 reads CASSPSWLSGANVLTF. The CDR3 region has the DNA TGCGCCAGCAGCCCATCTTGGCTCTCTGGGGCCAACGTCCTGACTTTC.

The chain recombines TRBV15 with TRBJ2-7; no reliable D call. CDR1 is LNHNV and CDR2 is YYDKDF in the germline V gene (reference sequence). V was clipped by 1 base and J by 7 bases, with 11 bases between them. The CDR3 is 13 amino acids. The CDR3 DNA reads TGTGCCACCAGCAGAGGCGAGATTGGAGAGCAGTACTTC. Encoded protein: CATSRGEIGEQYF.

The chain joins TRBV5-5 to TRBJ1-1; D remains ambiguous. Germline CDR1 is SGHKS and CDR2 is YYEKEE (reference sequence). CDR3 size: 16 residues. The ends were cut back, 4 bases at V and 1 base at J, with 17 bases in the middle. The CDR3 DNA sequence: TGTGCCAGCAGCCCCGGGAAGGGATTGAGGAACACTGAAGCTTTCTTT. Residues: CASSPGKGLRNTEAFF.

This clone was detected once. The CDR3 DNA reads as TGTGCCAGCAGCTTAGCTCTGGGAGCAACAGATACGCAGTATTTT. It encodes CASSLALGATDTQYF. The rearrangement joins TRBV7-9 to TRBJ2-3; a weak D match, TRBD2 (5 bases). The CDR3 has 15 amino acids. Germline assignment: CDR1 SEHNR and CDR2 FQNEAQ (reference sequence). V lost 0 bases to trimming and J lost 3 bases, with 10 bases between them. Drawing the rest from reference TRBV7-9 and TRBJ2-3, the complete variable domain is DTGVSQNPRHKITKRGQNVTFRCDPISEHNRLYWYRQTLGQGPEFLTYFQNEAQLEKSRLLSDRFSAERPKGSFSTLEIQRTEQGDSAMYLCASSLALGATDTQYFGPGTRLTVL.